The clone carrying this T cell receptor (beta chain) came up many times. Antigen: not known. Researchers extracted total RNA from unfractionated whole blood. The data originate from a study of human T cells and chemical hapten exposure. Looking at the study overall: Among samples, TCR yields varied mainly because of small differences in pooled library volume.

Library preparation tagged each individual cDNA molecule with a unique molecular identifier. Per the original data handling: Between about 20,000 and 750,000 TCRs appeared in each sample, and the median stood at 95,638. Each CDR3 protein gets one entry after TCRdb re-called the 5' RACE reads with MiXCR. The V and J calls were determined by TCRdb, not by the authors. This sample has approximately 140,000 distinct CDR3 sequences; around 4% occur once, and the top ten carry around 1.5%. Deletions cut 0 bases from V and 7 bases from J, with 13 bases between. The CDR3 covers 14 residues. Germline V gene sequence: CDR1 SNHLY, CDR2 FYNNEI. General study points: Sensitizing with DPC caused no change in TCRs above 1 in 1000 frequency.

V and J are TRBV2 and TRBJ2-7; perhaps TRBD2 as D (6 bases). The sequence was collected from a female donor in good health. The CDR3 nucleotides are TGTGCCAGCAGTGAAGCGTACGGGGCGGGGGAGCAGTACTTC. Translated: CASSEAYGAGEQYF.